Below are 8 T cell receptor beta chains sequenced from a single sample in a study of yellow fever vaccine responses in identical twins (dated by TCRdb to the late 2010s). The library relied on RT-PCR. Reads for this sample came from an Illumina HiSeq 2500. TCRdb reprocessed the public reads (quality trimming at Q25 with fastp, clone calling with MiXCR) and kept in-frame beta chains. Entries that share a CDR3 protein sequence are merged under the most common genes and DNA. This sample lists 30,000 to 40,000 distinct CDR3 sequences; roughly 60% were detected once. Around 5% of the sample is taken by the ten largest. The source was T cells from blood (PBMCs), unsorted or a sorted subset (not recorded which), collected before or after yellow fever vaccination (not recorded which). These receptors came from a woman aged 18-29 years who received the yellow fever vaccine. Donor details come from another sample of the same person, matched by shared clones.

The V call is TRBV11-1, the J call TRBJ2-4, with 11 bases lining up with TRBD2. Germline assignment: CDR1 SGHAT and CDR2 FQDESV (reference sequence). CDR3 length: 14 amino acids. J was trimmed by 5 bases and V by 4 bases; bases with no gene match: 1. Here the CDR3 reads CASSWGLAENIQYF. CDR3 nucleotide sequence: TGTGCCAGCAGCTGGGGACTAGCGGAAAACATTCAGTACTTC.

The V and J genes are TRBV6-1 and TRBJ1-6; 7 bases agree with TRBD1. Germline V gene data show CDR1 as MNHNS and CDR2 as SASEGT. The CDR3 loop spans 16 amino acids. J was trimmed by 5 bases and V by 4 bases; bases with no gene match: 8. DNA for the CDR3: TGTGCCAGCAGTGGTCTTCCGGGACAGAATAATTCACCCCTCCACTTT. Translation gives CASSGLPGQNNSPLHF.

This clonotype occurred a few times. The rearrangement uses TRBV10-3 and TRBJ1-2, with 12 bases identical to TRBD1. The V segment lost 11 bases and the J segment 4 bases; nucleotides outside the gene matches: 8. CDR1 and CDR2 from the germline V gene are ENHRY and SYGVKD. This CDR3 has 14 amino acids. DNA of the CDR3: TGTGCCGCGGAGGGACAGGGGGCGCCCTATGGCTACACCTTC. It yields the protein CAAEGQGAPYGYTF.

This clonotype has more than one count but fewer than ten. V usage is TRBV6-4 and J usage is TRBJ2-7, with a tentative D call TRBD1 (6 bases). V lost 0 bases to trimming and J lost 0 bases, with 18 bases between them. The germline gives CDR1 MRHNA, CDR2 SNTAGT. This CDR3 contains 18 residues. CDR3: CASSDSAGEIKSSYEQYV. The CDR3 bases are TGTGCCAGCAGTGACTCAGCAGGGGAGATAAAGAGCTCCTACGAGCAGTACGTC.

The chain joins TRBV28 to TRBJ1-1, with D possibly being TRBD1 (5 bases). The CDR3 sequence is 13 residues long. Trimming cost V 4 bases and J 0 bases, with 6 bases left between them. In germline, CDR1 is MDHEN, CDR2 SYDVKM. The CDR3 is CASSWGLNTEAFF. CDR3 nucleotide sequence: TGTGCCAGCAGTTGGGGACTGAACACTGAAGCTTTCTTT.

The chain is built from TRBV18 and TRBJ2-7, with D perhaps TRBD1 (6 bases). The CDR3 consists of 16 residues. Looked up from germline, CDR1 is KGHSH and CDR2 is LQKENI. Trimming stripped 5 bases from V and 1 base from J, with 18 bases between. The CDR3 spells CASSGLTGHPSYEQYF. CDR3 nucleotides: TGTGCCAGCTCAGGGTTGACAGGCCATCCTTCCTACGAGCAGTACTTC.

V is TRBV10-3 and J is TRBJ1-6, with a possible D match to TRBD1 (5 bases). Germline CDR1 and CDR2: ENHRY and SYGVKD. The length of the CDR3 is 15 residues. The V gene lost 10 bases and the J gene lost 3 bases, with 16 bases spanning the gap. CDR3 loop: CATRPGPNYNSPLHF. The CDR3 DNA sequence: TGTGCCACCCGGCCGGGACCCAACTATAATTCACCCCTCCACTTT.

This clonotype was observed a few times. J is TRBJ1-4 and V is TRBV6-1; 9 bases match TRBD1. Germline V gene lookup returns CDR1 MNHNS and CDR2 SASEGT. The CDR3 has 14 residues. V lost 6 bases, J lost 8 bases, and 7 bases stayed unmatched. The CDR3 region has the DNA TGTGCCAGCAGCCTGGACAGGGGTAGAGAAAAACTGTTTTTT. Protein: CASSLDRGREKLFF.